These 23 T cell receptor beta chains originate from one sample sequenced in a study of shared clonotypes between healthy human individuals. The protocol was immunoSEQ multiplex PCR, while the TCRdb copy is restricted to in-frame clones and leaves out a portion. The table lists 550,000 to 600,000 clones, around 77% of them singletons. Material: PBMCs. The source of these receptors is a woman aged 40 to 50 in good health. Some clones in this sample may be carry-over from other donors' samples.

The CDR3 DNA reads as TGTGCCAGCAGCGACGGAGAGATGCGCACAGATACGCAGTATTTT. Amino acid sequence: CASSDGEMRTDTQYF. The chain carries TRBV9 and TRBJ2-3, with no clear D. The CDR3 extends over 15 amino acids. The germline CDR1 and CDR2 sequences are SGDLS and YYNGEE. V was clipped by 3 bases and J by 1 base, with 12 bases between them.

The V gene is TRBV6-5, the J gene TRBJ1-6; D is unresolved. The CDR3 extends over 12 amino acids. CDR1 and CDR2 from the germline V gene are MNHEY and SVGAGI. Trimming cost V 8 bases and J 9 bases, with 11 bases left between them. The DNA of the CDR3 is TGTGCCAGCGGGATCTTACGTTCACCCCTCCACTTT. It specifies CASGILRSPLHF.

V and J are TRBV2 and TRBJ2-7; 11 bases are shared with TRBD1. CDR1 SNHLY and CDR2 FYNNEI come from the germline V gene. CDR3 length: 14 amino acids. J lost 5 bases, V lost 6 bases, and 6 bases had no gene match. CDR3 in amino acids: CASRRDRGFHEQYF. The CDR3 DNA is TGTGCCAGCAGGAGGGACAGGGGGTTCCACGAGCAGTACTTC.

The gene calls are TRBV28 and TRBJ1-5, with TRBD1 matching over 9 bases. The trim removed 8 bases at V and 5 bases at J, leaving 1 base unmatched. This CDR3 has 12 amino acids. Per germline, CDR1 MDHEN and CDR2 SYDVKM. CDR3 in DNA: TGTGCCAGCGGGACAGGGTATCAGCCCCAGCATTTT. Protein sequence: CASGTGYQPQHF.

The J gene is TRBJ2-2, the V gene TRBV7-8, with D unclear. The V and J ends lost 0 bases and 0 bases respectively, with 11 bases between them. The CDR3 contains 17 residues. CDR1 SGHVS and CDR2 FQNEAQ come from the germline V gene. CDR3 sequence (DNA): TGTGCCAGCAGCTTAGCGCGGCCGATTACGAACACCGGGGAGCTGTTTTTT. The encoded protein is CASSLARPITNTGELFF.

The table lists this clone with many counts. The chain is built from TRBV7-3 and TRBJ2-1; 7 bases fit TRBD2. Trimming at V came to 0 bases and at J to 10 bases, leaving 3 bases not matched to a gene. Germline V gene sequence: CDR1 SGHTA, CDR2 FQGTGA. This CDR3 comprises 13 residues. The CDR3 spells CASSLTPGLEQFF. The CDR3 DNA is TGTGCCAGCAGCTTAACCCCGGGACTAGAGCAGTTCTTC. Filled out from reference TRBV7-3 and TRBJ2-1, the complete variable domain reads GAGVSQTPSNKVTEKGKYVELRCDPISGHTALYWYRQSLGQGPEFLIYFQGTGAADDSGLPNDRFFAVRPEGSVSTLKIQRTERGDSAVYLCASSLTPGLEQFFGPGTRLTVL.

The rearrangement joins TRBV5-1 to TRBJ2-3; 9 bases map to TRBD2. Germline V gene sequence: CDR1 SGHRS, CDR2 YFSETQ. This CDR3 has 16 amino acids. V was clipped by 4 bases and J by 4 bases; unmatched bases: 10. This chain's CDR3 is CASSESLAGPPDTQYF. The CDR3 DNA sequence: TGCGCCAGCAGCGAATCACTAGCGGGCCCCCCAGATACGCAGTATTTT.

This clone has just a few counts. The sample holds other DNA sequences that translate to the same CDR3. V and J are TRBV5-8 and TRBJ2-7; D remains unclear. Trimming pared 2 bases from V and 2 bases from J, leaving 5 bases between. Germline V gives CDR1 SGHTS, CDR2 YDEGEE. This CDR3 is 12 amino acids long. The CDR3: CASSFRTYEQYF. In nucleotides, the CDR3 is TGTGCCAGCAGCTTTCGCACCTACGAGCAGTACTTC. Using reference TRBV5-8 and TRBJ2-7 for the parts outside the CDR3, the full variable domain is EAGVTQSPTHLIKTRGQQATLRCSPISGHTSVYWYQQALGLGLQFLLWYDEGEERNRGNFPPRFSGRQFPNYSSELNVNALELEDSALYLCASSFRTYEQYFGPGTRLTVT.

This chain links TRBV2 with TRBJ2-5; 7 nucleotides match TRBD1. The length of the CDR3 is 12 residues. Germline CDR1 is SNHLY and CDR2 is FYNNEI. V was pared by 6 bases and J by 9 bases, with 7 bases of the junction left unmatched. The chain's CDR3 is CASSLIGTAQYF. The CDR3, as DNA: TGTGCCAGCAGCTTAATCGGGACAGCCCAGTACTTC.

The chain joins TRBV7-2 to TRBJ2-1; a weak D match, TRBD1 (6 bases). V lost 5 bases and J 1 base, leaving 15 bases between the germline ends. The CDR3 is 16 residues long. CDR1 and CDR2 (germline): SGHTA, FQGNSA. The CDR3 region has the DNA TGTGCCAGCAGCCGGAACAGGGTACCATCCTACAATGAGCAGTTCTTC. Translation: CASSRNRVPSYNEQFF. Filled out from reference TRBV7-2 and TRBJ2-1, the complete variable domain reads GAGVSQSPSNKVTEKGKDVELRCDPISGHTALYWYRQSLGQGLEFLIYFQGNSAPDKSGLPSDRFSAERTGGSVSTLTIQRTQQEDSAVYLCASSRNRVPSYNEQFFGPGTRLTVL.

V is TRBV7-9 and J is TRBJ2-1; D not resolved. This CDR3 region has 14 residues. The germline V and J ends were trimmed by 6 bases and 5 bases, with 14 bases remaining between them. Germline CDR1 is SEHNR and CDR2 is FQNEAQ (reference sequence). CDR3 DNA sequence: TGTGCCAGCAGTTTGACACTTGGGGACAATGAGCAGTTCTTC. This codes for CASSLTLGDNEQFF.

V is TRBV5-1 and J is TRBJ2-1, with 9 bases lining up with TRBD2. The CDR3 contains 17 residues. Germline V gives CDR1 SGHRS, CDR2 YFSETQ. The ends lost 0 bases at V and 0 bases at J; junction bases unmatched: 4. CDR3 loop: CASSLEIAGVSYNEQFF. DNA for the CDR3: TGCGCCAGCAGCTTGGAAATAGCGGGGGTCTCCTACAATGAGCAGTTCTTC.

This chain uses TRBV10-1 with TRBJ2-1; 7 bases align to TRBD2. Germline V gene data show CDR1 as WNHNN and CDR2 as SYGVQD (reference sequence). Trimming took 0 bases from V and 3 from J; bases not matched to a gene: 17. The CDR3 is made up of 20 amino acids. CDR3 sequence reads: CASSESRGGHRAPGYNEQFF. CDR3 in DNA: TGCGCCAGCAGTGAGTCGCGGGGAGGGCATCGAGCGCCGGGCTACAATGAGCAGTTCTTC.

In the case of this clone: This sample also contains other DNA sequences that code for the same CDR3. The J gene is TRBJ2-6, the V gene TRBV5-1, with no clear D. The CDR3 has 15 residues. Germline V CDR1 and CDR2: SGHRS, YFSETQ. Between the trimmed V and J ends, which lost 1 base and 2 bases, there was a span of 7 bases. This chain's CDR3 is CASSLSGTGANVLTF. The DNA for the CDR3 is TGCGCCAGCAGCTTGTCGGGCACTGGGGCCAACGTCCTGACTTTC.

V is TRBV25-1 and J is TRBJ1-4; 9 bases line up with TRBD1. The CDR3 sequence is 15 residues long. Trimming took 2 bases from V and 5 from J; bases not matched to a gene: 3. Per the germline V gene, CDR1 is MGHDK and CDR2 is SYGVNS. The CDR3 is CASSESDRGNEKLFF. CDR3 in DNA: TGTGCCAGCAGTGAAAGCGACAGGGGGAATGAAAAACTGTTTTTT.

The chain joins TRBV18 to TRBJ2-1, with D uncertain. Trimming took off 3 bases at V and 3 bases at J, with 6 bases between the two ends. The CDR3 runs to 13 residues. Germline V gene sequence: CDR1 KGHSH, CDR2 LQKENI. The CDR3 bases are TGTGCCAGCTCACCCGGATTCTACAATGAGCAGTTCTTC. Translation: CASSPGFYNEQFF.

The J gene is TRBJ2-2, the V gene TRBV5-1; D gene uncertain. Trimming cost V 5 bases and J 7 bases, with 6 bases left between them. This CDR3 spans 11 amino acids. Germline V gene sequence: CDR1 SGHRS, CDR2 YFSETQ. CDR3 in amino acids: CASSDGGELFF. Here the CDR3 DNA reads TGCGCCAGCAGTGACGGCGGGGAGCTGTTTTTT.

The V and J genes are TRBV18 and TRBJ2-1; 12 nucleotides line up with TRBD2. CDR3 size: 16 residues. V was pared by 2 bases and J by 8 bases, with 7 bases of the junction left unmatched. Germline CDR1 KGHSH, CDR2 LQKENI. CDR3 bases: TGTGCCAGCTCACCATACCTAGCGGGAGGGCCACATGAGCAGTTCTTC. Translated, it gives CASSPYLAGGPHEQFF. Full variable domain (missing parts from reference TRBV18 and TRBJ2-1): NAGVMQNPRHLVRRRGQEARLRCSPMKGHSHVYWYRQLPEEGLKFMVYLQKENIIDESGMPKERFSAEFPKEGPSILRIQQVVRGDSAAYFCASSPYLAGGPHEQFFGPGTRLTVL.

The chain is built from TRBV7-6 and TRBJ2-2; 8 nucleotides align to TRBD1. The CDR3 loop spans 15 amino acids. The J segment lost 3 bases and the V segment lost 5 bases, leaving 5 bases of the junction unmatched. Germline CDR1 SGHVS, CDR2 FNYEAQ. CDR3 nucleotide sequence: TGTGCCAGCAGCCGCGACAGGGGTGACACCGGGGAGCTGTTTTTT. Protein sequence: CASSRDRGDTGELFF.

V is TRBV7-2 and J is TRBJ1-1; 9 nucleotides agree with TRBD1. The CDR3 has 15 amino acids. J gave up 2 bases and V 6 bases, and 7 bases lay outside the gene matches. Germline V gene sequence: CDR1 SGHTA, CDR2 FQGNSA. The CDR3 protein is CASRIRQGGNTEAFF. The DNA for the CDR3 is TGTGCCAGCAGGATCAGACAGGGGGGAAACACTGAAGCTTTCTTT. The variable domain in full, completed from reference TRBV7-2 and TRBJ1-1, reads GAGVSQSPSNKVTEKGKDVELRCDPISGHTALYWYRQSLGQGLEFLIYFQGNSAPDKSGLPSDRFSAERTGGSVSTLTIQRTQQEDSAVYLCASRIRQGGNTEAFFGQGTRLTVV.

The V gene is TRBV28, the J gene TRBJ2-1, with D unclear. The germline CDR1 and CDR2 sequences are MDHEN and SYDVKM. V lost 2 bases and J 4 bases, leaving 12 bases between the germline ends. The CDR3 is made up of 15 amino acids. The CDR3 DNA reads TGTGCCAGCAGTTTAAGACGGGCCCCTTACAATGAGCAGTTCTTC. Its protein is CASSLRRAPYNEQFF.

This clone has just a few counts. The V gene is TRBV19, the J gene TRBJ2-5; D not certain. The V gene lost 4 bases and the J gene lost 2 bases, with 14 bases spanning the gap. Germline loops: CDR1 LNHDA, CDR2 SQIVND (reference sequence). CDR3 length: 15 amino acids. CDR3 in amino acids: CASSTLERKQETQYF. CDR3 DNA: TGTGCCAGTAGTACCTTGGAGCGTAAGCAAGAGACCCAGTACTTC.

The chain employs TRBV19 and TRBJ1-2, with 9 nucleotides matching TRBD1. The junction had 6 bases not matched to a gene; V was cut back by 4 bases and J by 6 bases. Germline V CDR1 and CDR2: LNHDA, SQIVND (reference sequence). The CDR3 is 14 amino acids. CDR3 residues: CASSTPTGGDGYTF. Written as DNA, the CDR3 is TGTGCCAGTAGTACCCCGACAGGGGGTGATGGCTACACCTTC. The complete variable domain, with remaining parts taken from reference TRBV19 and TRBJ1-2, reads DGGITQSPKYLFRKEGQNVTLSCEQNLNHDAMYWYRQDPGQGLRLIYYSQIVNDFQKGDIAEGYSVSREKKESFPLTVTSAQKNPTAFYLCASSTPTGGDGYTFGSGTRLTVV.